These T cell receptor beta chains were read from a single sample in a study of cytomegalovirus exposure and HLA in healthy donors. The table came from immunoSEQ multiplex PCR; TCRdb's copy has only in-frame clones and leaves some out. This sample lists about 130,000 clones; its ten largest clones have 1.5% to 2%. The sequenced sample consisted of PBMCs. The receptors come from a woman aged 55-75 years in good health and CMV-seronegative. CDR3s include the opening cysteine and the closing phenylalanine or tryptophan.

J: TRBJ1-1; V: TRBV12-5; CDR3: CASGLVNGAGMQF
J: TRBJ1-2; V: TRBV9; CDR3: CASSGGQGALLSYGYTF
J: TRBJ2-3; V: TRBV9; CDR3: CASSVALLAGAGTDTQYF
J: TRBJ2-5; V: TRBV2; CDR3: CASSEGNSGETQYF
J: TRBJ2-5; V: TRBV7-9; CDR3: CASSSGTSGRRGKETQYF
J: TRBJ2-1; V: TRBV6-1; CDR3: CASSEITSGYNEQFF
J: TRBJ2-2; V: TRBV11-2; CDR3: CASTIRLTGELFF
J: TRBJ2-2; V: TRBV7-2; CDR3: CASSLEATSGFFAGELFF
J: TRBJ2-5; V: TRBV18; CDR3: CASSTGGSYQETQYF
J: TRBJ2-7; V: TRBV10-3; CDR3: CAISDGGAALFFPYF
J: TRBJ1-5; V: TRBV28; CDR3: CASSLLVQPQHF
J: TRBJ1-2; V: TRBV4-2; CDR3: CASSQDWETGTGSSGYTF
J: TRBJ1-1; V: TRBV18; CDR3: CASSPVTGDYAFF